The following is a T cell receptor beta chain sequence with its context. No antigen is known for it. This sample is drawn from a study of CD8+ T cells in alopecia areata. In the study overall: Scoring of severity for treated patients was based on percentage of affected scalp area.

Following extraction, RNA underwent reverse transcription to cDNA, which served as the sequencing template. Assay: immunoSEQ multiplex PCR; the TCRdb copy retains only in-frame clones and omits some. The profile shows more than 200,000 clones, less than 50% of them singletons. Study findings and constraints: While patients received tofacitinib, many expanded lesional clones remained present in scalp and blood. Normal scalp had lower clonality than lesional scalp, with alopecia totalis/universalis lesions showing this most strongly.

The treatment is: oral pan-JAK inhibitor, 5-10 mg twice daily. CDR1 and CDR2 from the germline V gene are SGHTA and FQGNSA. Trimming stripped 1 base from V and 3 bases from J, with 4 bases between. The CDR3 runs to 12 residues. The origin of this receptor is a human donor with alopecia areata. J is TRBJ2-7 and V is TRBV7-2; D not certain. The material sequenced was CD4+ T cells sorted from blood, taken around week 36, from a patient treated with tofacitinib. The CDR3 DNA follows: TGTGCCAGCAGCTTAGTGAGCTACGAGCAGTACTTC. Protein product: CASSLVSYEQYF.